This T cell receptor beta chain derives from a study of T-cell reconstitution after alpha-beta-depleted transplantation in children. This clonotype came up a few times. Antigen: not known. Unique molecular identifiers were incorporated when the TCRbeta library was constructed. TCRdb used MiXCR to reprocess the PCR reads, holding one entry per CDR3 protein. This sample yields 60,000 to 100,000 distinct CDR3 sequences, of which roughly 20% are seen a single time; about 51% belongs to the top ten. This CDR3 is built from 11 residues. The V gene's germline CDR1 is LGHNA and CDR2 YNFKEQ. V lost 0 bases and J 5 bases, leaving 2 bases between the germline ends. Findings of the study overall: At day 60, the high TCRbeta diversity found in some patients originated from recipient T cells and thymic progenitors that had survived. Alpha-beta T cells present about two months after transplant were reported to originate from several hundred expanded graft clones.

This specimen was PBMCs, mostly from graft donor cells, taken 360 days after TCRalphabeta/CD19-depleted stem cell transplant. The TCR was taken from a male patient aged 2-15 years who had a stem cell transplant for acute lymphoblastic leukemia, so the T cells may come from the graft donor. The chain employs TRBV4-2 and TRBJ2-7; D ambiguous. The DNA of the CDR3 is TGTGCCAGCAGCCAAGACAACGAGCAGTACTTC. Its protein is CASSQDNEQYF.